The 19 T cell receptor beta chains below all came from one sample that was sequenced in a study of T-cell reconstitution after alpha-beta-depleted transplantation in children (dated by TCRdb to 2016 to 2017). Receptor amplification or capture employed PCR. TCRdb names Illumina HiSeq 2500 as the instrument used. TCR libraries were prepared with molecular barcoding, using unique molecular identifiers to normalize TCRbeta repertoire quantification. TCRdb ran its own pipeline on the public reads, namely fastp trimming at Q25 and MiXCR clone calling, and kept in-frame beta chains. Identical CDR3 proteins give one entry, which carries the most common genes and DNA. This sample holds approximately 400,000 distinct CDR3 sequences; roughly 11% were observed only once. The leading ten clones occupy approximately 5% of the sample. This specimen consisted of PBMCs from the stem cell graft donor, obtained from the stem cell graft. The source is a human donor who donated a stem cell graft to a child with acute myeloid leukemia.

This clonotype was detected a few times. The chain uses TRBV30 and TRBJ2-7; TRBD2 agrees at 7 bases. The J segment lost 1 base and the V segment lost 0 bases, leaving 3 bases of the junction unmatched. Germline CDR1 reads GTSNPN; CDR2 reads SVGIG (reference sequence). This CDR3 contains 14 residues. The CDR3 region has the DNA TGTGCCTGGAGTGTAGCCGGGAGGTCCTACGAGCAGTACTTC. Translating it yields CAWSVAGRSYEQYF.

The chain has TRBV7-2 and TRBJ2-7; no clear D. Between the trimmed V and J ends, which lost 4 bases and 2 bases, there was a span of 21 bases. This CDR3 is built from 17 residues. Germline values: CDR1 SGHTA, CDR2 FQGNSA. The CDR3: CASSSLGMGNTTYEQYF. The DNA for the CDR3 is TGTGCCAGCAGCTCATTGGGGATGGGAAACACCACCTACGAGCAGTACTTC.

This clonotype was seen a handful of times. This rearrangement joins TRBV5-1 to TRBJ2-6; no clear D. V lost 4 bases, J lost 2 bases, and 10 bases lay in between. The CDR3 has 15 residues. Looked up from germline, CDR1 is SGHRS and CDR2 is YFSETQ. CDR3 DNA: TGCGCCAGCAGCCAATTAGAAACTGGGGCCAACGTCCTGACTTTC. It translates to CASSQLETGANVLTF.

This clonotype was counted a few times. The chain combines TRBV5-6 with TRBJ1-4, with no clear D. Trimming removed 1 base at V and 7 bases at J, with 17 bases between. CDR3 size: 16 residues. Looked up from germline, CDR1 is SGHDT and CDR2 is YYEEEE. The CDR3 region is CASSLWHRPVGEKLFF. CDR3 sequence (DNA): TGTGCCAGCAGCTTGTGGCACCGCCCGGTGGGTGAAAAACTGTTTTTT.

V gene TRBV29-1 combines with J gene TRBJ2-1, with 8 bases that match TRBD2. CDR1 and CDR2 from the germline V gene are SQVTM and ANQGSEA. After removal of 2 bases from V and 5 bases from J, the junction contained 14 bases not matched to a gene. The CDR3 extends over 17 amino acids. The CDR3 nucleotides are TGCAGCGTTGAAAGAGCTACGGGAGGGGCCCCCCACAATGAGCAGTTCTTC. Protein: CSVERATGGAPHNEQFF.

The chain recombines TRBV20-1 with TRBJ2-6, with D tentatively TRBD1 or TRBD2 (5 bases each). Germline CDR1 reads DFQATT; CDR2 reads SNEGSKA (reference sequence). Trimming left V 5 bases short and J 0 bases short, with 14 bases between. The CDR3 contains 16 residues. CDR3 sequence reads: CSAGKQGASGANVLTF. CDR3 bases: TGCAGTGCTGGGAAGCAGGGAGCCTCTGGGGCCAACGTCCTGACTTTC.

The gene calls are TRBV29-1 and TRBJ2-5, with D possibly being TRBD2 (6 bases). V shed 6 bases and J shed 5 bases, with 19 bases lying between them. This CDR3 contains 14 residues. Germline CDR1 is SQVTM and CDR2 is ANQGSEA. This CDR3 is CSVPDYLLGETQYF. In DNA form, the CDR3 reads TGCAGCGTCCCGGACTACCTCCTTGGGGAGACCCAGTACTTC.

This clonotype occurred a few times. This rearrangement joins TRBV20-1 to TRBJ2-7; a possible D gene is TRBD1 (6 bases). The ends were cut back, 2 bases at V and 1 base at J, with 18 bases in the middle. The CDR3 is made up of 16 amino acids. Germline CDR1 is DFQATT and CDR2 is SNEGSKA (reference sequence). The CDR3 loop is CSARFFRTQGSYEQYF. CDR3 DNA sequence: TGCAGTGCTAGATTTTTCCGGACCCAGGGGTCCTACGAGCAGTACTTC.

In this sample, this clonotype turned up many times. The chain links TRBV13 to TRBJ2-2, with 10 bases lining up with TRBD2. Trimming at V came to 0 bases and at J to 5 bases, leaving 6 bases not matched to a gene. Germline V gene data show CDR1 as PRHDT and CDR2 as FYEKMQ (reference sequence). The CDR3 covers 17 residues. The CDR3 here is CASSLGLAGVRTGELFF. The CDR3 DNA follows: TGTGCCAGCAGCTTAGGGCTAGCGGGAGTAAGGACCGGGGAGCTGTTTTTT.

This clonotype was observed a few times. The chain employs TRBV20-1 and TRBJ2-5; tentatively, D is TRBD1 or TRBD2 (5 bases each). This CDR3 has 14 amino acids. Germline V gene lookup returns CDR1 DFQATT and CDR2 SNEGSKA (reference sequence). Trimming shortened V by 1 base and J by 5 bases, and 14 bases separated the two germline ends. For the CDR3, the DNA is TGCAGTGCTAGAGTAGGGGCTAGCTGGGAGACCCAGTACTTC. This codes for CSARVGASWETQYF.

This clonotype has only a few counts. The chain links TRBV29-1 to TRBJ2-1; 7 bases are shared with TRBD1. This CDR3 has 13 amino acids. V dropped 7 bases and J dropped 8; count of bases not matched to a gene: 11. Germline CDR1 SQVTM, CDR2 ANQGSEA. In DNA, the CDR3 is TGCAGCGCTCTGGACAGGTGGGTTGATGAGCAGTTCTTC. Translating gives CSALDRWVDEQFF.

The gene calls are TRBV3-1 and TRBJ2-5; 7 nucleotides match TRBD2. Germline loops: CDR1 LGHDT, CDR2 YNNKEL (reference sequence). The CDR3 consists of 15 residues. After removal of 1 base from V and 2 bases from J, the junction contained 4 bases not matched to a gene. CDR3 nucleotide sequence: TGTGCCAGCAGCCAAGGCGGACTAGTACAAGAGACCCAGTACTTC. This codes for CASSQGGLVQETQYF.

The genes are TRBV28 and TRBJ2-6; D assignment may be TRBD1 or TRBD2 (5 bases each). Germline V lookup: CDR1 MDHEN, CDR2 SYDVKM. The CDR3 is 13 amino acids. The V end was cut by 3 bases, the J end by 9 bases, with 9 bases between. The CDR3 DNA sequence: TGTGCCAGCAGTTTTGCAGGGAGCAACGTCCTGACTTTC. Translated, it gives CASSFAGSNVLTF.

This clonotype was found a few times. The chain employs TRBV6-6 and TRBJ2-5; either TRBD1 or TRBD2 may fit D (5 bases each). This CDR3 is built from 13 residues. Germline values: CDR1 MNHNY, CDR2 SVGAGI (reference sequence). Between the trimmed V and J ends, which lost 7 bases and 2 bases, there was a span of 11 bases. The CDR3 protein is CASIGTGQETQYF. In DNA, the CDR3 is TGTGCCAGCATTGGGACGGGGCAAGAGACCCAGTACTTC.

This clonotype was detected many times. The CDR3 is CSVDVTGDTGELFF. CDR3 DNA sequence: TGCAGCGTTGACGTAACGGGGGACACCGGGGAGCTGTTTTTT. This chain connects TRBV29-1 to TRBJ2-2; TRBD2 might be the D (6 bases). CDR1 and CDR2 from the germline V gene are SQVTM and ANQGSEA. The CDR3 has 14 residues. Trimming took 3 bases from V and 3 from J, leaving 11 bases between them.

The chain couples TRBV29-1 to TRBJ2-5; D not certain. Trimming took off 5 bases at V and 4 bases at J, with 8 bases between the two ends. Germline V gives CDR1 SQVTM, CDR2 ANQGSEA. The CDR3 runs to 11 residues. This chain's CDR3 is CSVNALETQYF. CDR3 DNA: TGCAGCGTTAATGCACTAGAGACCCAGTACTTC.

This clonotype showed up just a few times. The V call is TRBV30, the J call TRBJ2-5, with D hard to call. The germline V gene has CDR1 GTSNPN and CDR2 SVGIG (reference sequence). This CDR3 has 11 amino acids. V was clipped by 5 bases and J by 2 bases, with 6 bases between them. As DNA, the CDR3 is TGTGCCTGGGGCAGGCAAGAGACCCAGTACTTC. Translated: CAWGRQETQYF. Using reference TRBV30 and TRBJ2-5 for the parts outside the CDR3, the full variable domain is SQTIHQWPATLVQPVGSPLSLECTVEGTSNPNLYWYRQAAGRGLQLLFYSVGIGQISSEVPQNLSASRPQDRQFILSSKKLLLSDSGFYLCAWGRQETQYFGPGTRLLVL.

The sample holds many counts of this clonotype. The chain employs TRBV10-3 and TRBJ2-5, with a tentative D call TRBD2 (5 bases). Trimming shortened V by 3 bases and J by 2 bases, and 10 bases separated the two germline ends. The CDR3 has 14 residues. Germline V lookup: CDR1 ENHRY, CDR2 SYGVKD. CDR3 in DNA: TGTGCCATCAGTGATTTCAGCGGACAAGAGACCCAGTACTTC. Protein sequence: CAISDFSGQETQYF.

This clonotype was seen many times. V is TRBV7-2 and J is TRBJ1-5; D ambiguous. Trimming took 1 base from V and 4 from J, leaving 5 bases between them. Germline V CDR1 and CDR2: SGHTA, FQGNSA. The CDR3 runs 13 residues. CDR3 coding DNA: TGTGCCAGCAGCTTAGAACGTAATCAGCCCCAGCATTTT. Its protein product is CASSLERNQPQHF.